This is a list of T cell receptor beta chains from one sample in a study of T cell repertoires in cytomegalovirus infection. These receptors have no identified antigens. Via MiXCR, TCRdb re-called the reads, giving one row per CDR3 protein. Altogether some 800,000 distinct CDR3 sequences are present, 32% being singletons, with the ten largest covering approximately 13%. Here the sequenced sample was cultured CD8+ T cells from PBMCs, taken from culture after CMV antigen stimulation. The source of these receptors is a human donor in good health (CMV status not recorded). Some clones in this sample may be carry-over from other donors' samples. The CDR3 runs from the conserved cysteine through the conserved F or W. A D gene is named only where the DNA matches it firmly. Size is omitted from some rows. Given values are once, few, many or a class for expanded clones.

d_gene,abundance,j_gene,v_gene,CDR3nt,CDR3aa
NA,NA,TRBJ1-1,TRBV11-3,TGTGCCAGCAGTCGAGATCCGGGACTTGAAGCTTTCTTT,CASSRDPGLEAFF
NA,few,TRBJ2-1,TRBV11-2,TGTGCCAGCACCCACTGGGCCACCCGCTCCTACAATGAGCAGTTCTTC,CASTHWATRSYNEQFF
NA,NA,TRBJ2-2,TRBV2,TGTGCCAGCATGGGAGAGGGCACCGGGGAGCTGTTTTTT,CASMGEGTGELFF
NA,NA,TRBJ1-4,TRBV12-3/TRBV12-4,TGTGCCAGCAGTAGAGGGGTTTGGGAAAAACTGTTTTTT,CASSRGVWEKLFF
TRBD2,many,TRBJ2-5,TRBV7-2,TGTGCCAGCAGCCGCGGGGGGGCCGAGGGGACCCAGTACTTC,CASSRGGAEGTQYF
NA,few,TRBJ2-4,TRBV7-9,TGTGCCAGCAGCTCCTCAGGGAAACTAGCCAAAAACATTCAGTACTTC,CASSSSGKLAKNIQYF
TRBD1,once,TRBJ1-2,TRBV20-1,TGCAGTGCTAGTAAGGACAGGGCCTATGGCTACACCTTC,CSASKDRAYGYTF
NA,NA,TRBJ2-7,TRBV27,TGTGCCGGCAGTTTATGGGGCAGGGACTACGAGCAGTACTTC,CAGSLWGRDYEQYF
NA,NA,TRBJ1-1,TRBV6-1,TGTGCCAGACAGGGCACTGAAGCTTTCTTT,CARQGTEAFF
NA,NA,TRBJ1-1,TRBV19,TGTGCCAGTAGTATCACAGGGAGTGGCACTGAAGCTTTCTTT,CASSITGSGTEAFF
NA,many,TRBJ2-7,TRBV7-2,TGTGCCAGCAGCCCCCCCGACAGACCCTACGAGCAGTACTTC,CASSPPDRPYEQYF
NA,NA,TRBJ2-1,TRBV6-6,TGTGCCAGCAGTTACTTGGATCTAGCCGAGGGTTGGGGCTCCTACAATGAGCAGTTCTTC,CASSYLDLAEGWGSYNEQFF
NA,NA,TRBJ2-5,TRBV7-6,TGTGCCAGCAGGGAAGGGGGGGCCCAGCAAGGGACCCAGTACTTC,CASREGGAQQGTQYF
TRBD2,few,TRBJ2-3,TRBV12-3/TRBV12-4,TGTGCCAGCAGTTCCCATGGCGGGGGGGCCTTCGGAGATACGCAGTATTTT,CASSSHGGGAFGDTQYF
NA,NA,TRBJ1-2,TRBV6-6,TGTGCCAGCAGTTACTCGGGGGAGGACTATGGCTACACCTTC,CASSYSGEDYGYTF
NA,few,TRBJ1-1,TRBV10-3,TGTGCCATCAGTGAGTCGACCCTCACTGAAGCTTTCTTT,CAISESTLTEAFF
NA,many,TRBJ1-6,TRBV7-2,TGTGCCAGCACCCCGGACCCTTATAATTCACCCCTCCACTTT,CASTPDPYNSPLHF
NA,NA,TRBJ2-5,TRBV29-1,TGCAGCGTTGTGGATAGGTGGGAGACCCAGTACTTC,CSVVDRWETQYF
NA,few,TRBJ2-1,TRBV6-5,TGTGCCAGCAGCCGGGCTAGGACAGCCTCCTACAATGAGCAGTTCTTC,CASSRARTASYNEQFF
NA,NA,TRBJ1-2,TRBV4-1,TGCGCCAGCAGCCAAGGTACTTCTGACTATGGCTACACCTTC,CASSQGTSDYGYTF
NA,few,TRBJ1-2,TRBV29-1,TGCAGCGCTACTCCGACAGACAGCTATGGCTACACCTTC,CSATPTDSYGYTF
TRBD1,NA,TRBJ1-2,TRBV29-1,TGCAACGTGCCGGGACAGAGCTATGGCTACACCTTC,CNVPGQSYGYTF
TRBD1,NA,TRBJ1-1,TRBV2,TGTGCCAGCAGGGTTGGACAGGGAAGGTTTGTGAACACTGAAGCTTTCTTT,CASRVGQGRFVNTEAFF
TRBD2,NA,TRBJ2-5,TRBV7-2,TGTGCCAGCACCGAGCGATTAGGCGGGGGCCAAGAGACCCAGTACTTC,CASTERLGGGQETQYF
NA,NA,TRBJ2-3,TRBV7-9,TGTGCCAGCAGCCCCTGGGAAAGGAACACAGATACGCAGTATTTT,CASSPWERNTDTQYF
TRBD1,NA,TRBJ1-1,TRBV28,TGTGCCAGCTACCGGACAGGGTTGGGCACTGAAGCTTTCTTT,CASYRTGLGTEAFF
TRBD1,few,TRBJ2-1,TRBV7-9,TGTGCCAGCAGCCCCAAGGGACAGTACTCCTACAATGAGCAGTTCTTC,CASSPKGQYSYNEQFF
TRBD1,NA,TRBJ2-3,TRBV14,TGTGCCAGCAGCCAACGGGGACAGGGGCTCTTGGAACTCGATACGCAGTATTTT,CASSQRGQGLLELDTQYF
TRBD1,NA,TRBJ2-3,TRBV14,TGTGCCAGCAGCCGCTACAGGGGAGATACGCAGTATTTT,CASSRYRGDTQYF
NA,NA,TRBJ2-5,TRBV6-2/TRBV6-3,TGTGCCAGCAGTTATTGGGTTTATGAGGAGACCCAGTACTTC,CASSYWVYEETQYF
NA,few,TRBJ1-4,TRBV7-6,TGTGCCAGCAGCTTAGCGGGGGGAAATAATGAAAAACTGTTTTTT,CASSLAGGNNEKLFF
TRBD1,few,TRBJ2-7,TRBV6-6,TGTGCCAGCCGGGACAGGGGGCCCTACGAGCAGTACTTC,CASRDRGPYEQYF
NA,NA,TRBJ1-1,TRBV12-3/TRBV12-4,TGTGCCAGCAGTTTCCCCCAAGGACCTACCTCCCAAGCTTTCTTT,CASSFPQGPTSQAFF
NA,NA,TRBJ1-2,TRBV7-2,TGTGCCTTTTCGGGGAAGCTGGACCGGATGAGCTATGGTTACACCTTC,CAFSGKLDRMSYGYTF
NA,NA,TRBJ1-1,TRBV20-1,TGCAGTGCGAAACTGGAGCCGAACACTGAAGCTTTCTTT,CSAKLEPNTEAFF
NA,NA,TRBJ1-2,TRBV19,TGTGCCAGTAGTATAAAAGGGAGGAGCGGCTACACCTTC,CASSIKGRSGYTF
NA,NA,TRBJ1-2,TRBV7-9,TGTGCCAGCAGCTGGGGGACTGGCTACACCTTC,CASSWGTGYTF
NA,few,TRBJ2-1,TRBV5-4,TGTGCCAGCAGCCCCCTAACGCCGGGCAATGAGCAGTTCTTC,CASSPLTPGNEQFF
NA,few,TRBJ2-1,TRBV7-8,TGTGCCAGCAGTCGAGTGGGGACACCCAATGAGCAGTTCTTC,CASSRVGTPNEQFF
NA,many,TRBJ1-3,TRBV7-2,TGTGCCAGCAGCTCGGGCCGGACGACGGACGGATACTCTGGAAACACCATATATTTT,CASSSGRTTDGYSGNTIYF
TRBD2,NA,TRBJ2-1,TRBV4-2,TGTGCCAGCAGCCAAGATCTAGCGGGGGGGCCTGGGTACAATGAGCAGTTCTTC,CASSQDLAGGPGYNEQFF
TRBD1,few,TRBJ2-4,TRBV7-2,TGTGCCAGCAGCTTACTGGACAGGGTTTCCAAAAACATTCAGTACTTC,CASSLLDRVSKNIQYF